The rows below give T cell receptor beta chains drawn from one sample of a study of OX40 agonist ivuxolimab in advanced cancers. The table came from immunoSEQ multiplex PCR; TCRdb's copy has only in-frame clones and leaves some out. In the table there are fewer than 60,000 clones, approximately 79% of which are singletons. The source material was CD4+ or CD8+ T cells sorted from blood, sampled in a trial of the OX40 agonist ivuxolimab. All receptors derive from an adult with an advanced solid tumor such as melanoma, head and neck, liver or kidney cancer. Each CDR3 is given with its conserved first and last residue. The D gene is left open where the match is weak. The listing skips clone size in some rows; elsewhere it reads once, few, many or a size class.

TRBV14,.,.,TRBJ2-7,TGTGCCAGCAGCCAAGACGTGGACACCGGGTTTTACGAGCAGTACTTC,CASSQDVDTGFYEQYF
TRBV11-2,few,.,TRBJ2-2,TGTGCCAGCAGCCAACGGGATCCCGGGGAGCTGTTTTTT,CASSQRDPGELFF
TRBV6-1,once,.,TRBJ2-1,TGTGCCAGCAGGGCTAGGAGCTACAATGAGCAGTTCTTC,CASRARSYNEQFF
TRBV25-1,.,TRBD2,TRBJ2-5,TGTGCCGTCCGCAGCGGGAGCGTTGAGACCCAGTACTTC,CAVRSGSVETQYF
TRBV30,once,TRBD2,TRBJ2-5,TGTGCCTGGAGTAGCGGGAGTAGTGGAGAGACCCAGTACTTC,CAWSSGSSGETQYF
TRBV7-2,.,TRBD2,TRBJ2-2,TGTGCCAGCAGCTCCCACCTGAGACTAGCGGGATACACCGGGGAGCTGTTTTTT,CASSSHLRLAGYTGELFF
TRBV7-9,few,.,TRBJ1-3,TGTGCCAGCAGCTCGCAGGGATTGGACACCATATATTTT,CASSSQGLDTIYF
TRBV4-3,few,.,TRBJ2-7,TGCGCCAGCAGCCAGGATCCGGGCCCAACCTACGAGCAGTACTTC,CASSQDPGPTYEQYF
TRBV5-4,.,.,TRBJ2-3,TGTGCCAGCAGCTTTGGCCGCGTAGAATCAGATACGCAGTATTTT,CASSFGRVESDTQYF
TRBV5-4,.,TRBD2,TRBJ2-7,TGTGCCAGCAGCTCCGGGACTAGCGGGGGGTCCTACGAGCAGTACTTC,CASSSGTSGGSYEQYF
TRBV19,.,TRBD1,TRBJ2-6,TGTGCCAGCCGTGACAGGGGTAAACTTGGGGCCAACGTCCTGACTTTC,CASRDRGKLGANVLTF
TRBV6-5,.,TRBD1,TRBJ1-2,TGTGCCAGCTTCCGCGGACAGGGGGTTTCGGGCTACACCTTC,CASFRGQGVSGYTF
TRBV5-4,.,TRBD2,TRBJ2-1,TGTGCCAGCAGCTTTGACCTTCGGACTAGCGGGAGGGCCAATGAGCAGTTCTTC,CASSFDLRTSGRANEQFF
TRBV7-2,.,.,TRBJ2-5,TGTGCCAGCAGCTCTGGGGGCAGTCAAGAGACCCAGTACTTC,CASSSGGSQETQYF
TRBV7-6,.,TRBD1,TRBJ2-6,TGTGCCAGCAGTTTAGGGGGCGCGGGGGCCAACGTCCTGACTTTC,CASSLGGAGANVLTF
TRBV10-3,.,TRBD1,TRBJ2-1,TGTGCCACCCGACAGGGTAGCAATGAGCAGTTCTTC,CATRQGSNEQFF
TRBV19,.,TRBD1,TRBJ2-1,TGTGCCAGTAGTGGAAGATTGGGACAGGGATATAATGAGCAGTTCTTC,CASSGRLGQGYNEQFF
TRBV15,.,.,TRBJ2-1,TGTGCCACCAGCAGGGTAACCGGGACCGGCTACAATGAGCAGTTCTTC,CATSRVTGTGYNEQFF
TRBV18,.,.,TRBJ1-1,TGTGCCAGCTCATACCAAACGGGCCCGGGCACTGAAGCTTTCTTT,CASSYQTGPGTEAFF
TRBV5-1,.,.,TRBJ2-7,TGCGCCAGCAGCTCGACACTTTCCTACGAGCAGTACTTC,CASSSTLSYEQYF
TRBV5-1,.,TRBD1,TRBJ1-1,TGCGCCAGCAGCCCGGCGACAGGGGCGATGAACACTGAAGCTTTCTTT,CASSPATGAMNTEAFF
TRBV13,few,.,TRBJ2-7,TGTGCCAGCAGCCCGAGGGACTCCGACTACGAGCAGTACTTC,CASSPRDSDYEQYF
TRBV11-2,.,TRBD1,TRBJ2-6,TGTGCCAGCAGTCCAAGACAGGGGTCTGGGGCCAACGTCCTGACTTTC,CASSPRQGSGANVLTF
TRBV7-9,.,.,TRBJ2-7,TGTGCCAGCAGCTTAACGTCCTACGAGCAGTACTTC,CASSLTSYEQYF
TRBV5-1,.,TRBD1,TRBJ2-5,TGCGCCAGCAGCCCTGAAGGACAGGGGGTGGTGGAGACCCAGTACTTC,CASSPEGQGVVETQYF
TRBV2,.,.,TRBJ1-1,TGTGCCAGCATGCGGGACACGAACACTGAAGCTTTCTTT,CASMRDTNTEAFF
TRBV2,.,TRBD1,TRBJ2-3,TGTGCCAGCAGCAGGACAGGAGACACTAGCACAGATACGCAGTATTTT,CASSRTGDTSTDTQYF
TRBV5-1,once,.,TRBJ2-7,TGCGCCAGCAGCTTGGGACAGCGAACCTACGAGCAGTACTTC,CASSLGQRTYEQYF
TRBV7-8,.,TRBD1,TRBJ1-1,TGTGCCAGCAGCCTGATGACAGGGGGTAGGGAAGCTTTCTTT,CASSLMTGGREAFF
TRBV6-1,few,TRBD1,TRBJ1-6,TGTGCCAGCAGGAAACAGGGGTATTCACCCCTCCACTTT,CASRKQGYSPLHF
TRBV29-1,.,.,TRBJ2-3,TGCAGCGGACTAATTCTAGCGGGACAGGGCACAGATACGCAGTATTTT,CSGLILAGQGTDTQYF
TRBV5-4,.,.,TRBJ2-2,TGTGCCAGCAGCTTCCTACTAGACTTAGCCGGGGAGCTGTTTTTT,CASSFLLDLAGELFF
TRBV12-2,few,.,TRBJ2-1,TGTGCAAGTCGCTTATCTTCGACTGGGGTCCCAAGCTCCTACAATGAGCAGTTCTTC,CASRLSSTGVPSSYNEQFF
TRBV28,few,.,TRBJ2-7,TGTGCCAGCAACTCGGTGGGCAGGCAGTCCTACGAGCAGTACTTC,CASNSVGRQSYEQYF
TRBV7-2,.,.,TRBJ2-1,TGTGCCAGCAGAGAAACTAGCACCTCTTACAATGAGCAGTTCTTC,CASRETSTSYNEQFF
TRBV5-6,.,.,TRBJ2-1,TGTGCCAGCAGCGGCGTTAGGCAGTTCTTC,CASSGVRQFF
TRBV4-1,.,TRBD1,TRBJ2-1,TGCGCCAGCAGTTCTACAGGGGTTGAGCAGTTCTTC,CASSSTGVEQFF
TRBV18,.,.,TRBJ2-7,TGTGCCAGCTCACCGCCGTTCGGAGAGCAGTACTTC,CASSPPFGEQYF
TRBV6-1,.,.,TRBJ1-5,TGTGCCGCAGGACAGACCACCAATCAGCCCCAGCATTTT,CAAGQTTNQPQHF